The 17 T cell receptor beta chains below all came from one sample that was sequenced in a study of cytomegalovirus exposure and HLA in healthy donors. Primers included in the PCR were 60 Vbeta and 13 Jbeta primers. Sequencing used immunoSEQ multiplex PCR; TCRdb keeps in-frame clones, though not all of them. Of around 140,000 clones listed, about 84% were seen once; the top ten hold approximately 5.6%. The sequenced sample was PBMCs. These receptors were taken from a middle-aged woman in good health and CMV-seropositive.

This clone was seen once. This chain joins TRBV27 and TRBJ2-2; TRBD1 matches 7 bases. Germline V gene lookup returns CDR1 MNHEY and CDR2 SMNVEV (reference sequence). J lost 4 bases, V lost 7 bases, and 3 bases had no gene match. The CDR3 has 13 amino acids. In DNA form, the CDR3 reads TGTGCCAGCATCGACAGGGCCACCGGGGAGCTGTTTTTT. This translates into CASIDRATGELFF.

This chain joins TRBV5-5 and TRBJ1-1; a possible D gene is TRBD1 (5 bases). Germline CDR1 reads SGHKS; CDR2 reads YYEKEE (reference sequence). The CDR3 has 13 residues. V lost 3 bases to trimming and J lost 5 bases, with 11 bases between them. Written as DNA, the CDR3 is TGTGCCAGCAGCTATACAGGAGAAACTGAAGCTTTCTTT. Translation: CASSYTGETEAFF.

This clone was counted between two and nine times. V usage is TRBV2 and J usage is TRBJ2-7; a possible D gene is TRBD2 (7 bases). Trimming stripped 6 bases from V and 12 bases from J, with 30 bases between. CDR1 and CDR2 from the germline V gene are SNHLY and FYNNEI. This CDR3 is 16 amino acids long. The CDR3 DNA reads as TGTGCCAGCAGACGGGGGGCGGAAAGTTCCCTACGAGCATGGTACTTC. It is translated as CASRRGAESSLRAWYF. Looking up the rest from reference TRBV2 and TRBJ2-7 gives the full variable domain: EPEVTQTPSHQVTQMGQEVILRCVPISNHLYFYWYRQILGQKVEFLVSFYNNEISEKSEIFDDQFSVERPDGSNFTLKIRSTKLEDSAMYFCASRRGAESSLRAWYFGPGTRLTVT.

The chain recombines TRBV25-1 with TRBJ2-5, with TRBD2 as a possible D gene (5 bases). The J call is uncertain, as TRBJ2-7 better fits the DNA end. The length of the CDR3 is 13 residues. Germline CDR1 reads MGHDK; CDR2 reads SYGVNS. Written as DNA, the CDR3 is TGTGCCAGCAGTGTTATCAGCGGATCCGAGCAGTACTTC. Translated: CASSVISGSEQYF.

CDR3 coding DNA: TGTGCCAGCAGTGGGCAGGGGGCGAGCACGCAGTATTTT. This gives the protein CASSGQGASTQYF. The chain joins TRBV7-6 to TRBJ2-3; TRBD1 agrees at 8 bases. J lost 9 bases, V lost 6 bases, and 8 bases had no gene match. Germline CDR1 SGHVS, CDR2 FNYEAQ. This CDR3 has 13 amino acids.

The chain links TRBV28 to TRBJ1-5; D may be TRBD1 (5 bases). This CDR3 comprises 15 residues. Trimming shortened V by 7 bases and J by 9 bases, and 22 bases separated the two germline ends. Germline CDR1 MDHEN, CDR2 SYDVKM. DNA of the CDR3: TGTGCCAGCACTGGGGGGGGAACGGGGGGTATGCCCCAGCATTTT. Translating it yields CASTGGGTGGMPQHF.

This clone has just a few counts. The chain recombines TRBV19 with TRBJ2-2, with TRBD2 matching over 8 bases. The ends lost 5 bases at V and 4 bases at J; junction bases unmatched: 21. The germline gives CDR1 LNHDA, CDR2 SQIVND (reference sequence). The CDR3 sequence is 20 residues long. The CDR3, as DNA: TGTGCCAGTAGTCGAGCGGCGGGGCTAGCGGGTGAAGGGGGCACCGGGGAGCTGTTTTTT. Translating gives CASSRAAGLAGEGGTGELFF.

This CDR3 reads CATQGFAQPQHF. The CDR3 DNA sequence: TGTGCCACACAGGGTTTCGCTCAGCCCCAGCATTTT. The gene calls are TRBV21-1 and TRBJ1-5; whether TRBD1, the table's D call, matches the DNA was not checked. TRBV21-1 is reported as a pseudogene. This CDR3 has 12 amino acids.

The rearrangement links TRBV6-1 to TRBJ2-2; 8 bases are a match to TRBD1. From germline, CDR1 is MNHNS and CDR2 SASEGT. The J segment lost 6 bases and the V segment lost 6 bases, leaving 6 bases of the junction unmatched. CDR3 length: 14 residues. The CDR3 protein is CASRSGQAAGELFF. In nucleotides, the CDR3 is TGTGCCAGCAGATCGGGACAGGCGGCCGGGGAGCTGTTTTTT.

The chain recombines TRBV7-9 with TRBJ2-3; TRBD1 aligns across 8 bases. The CDR3 has 14 residues. V lost 5 bases and J lost 3; bases outside the gene matches: 4. The V gene's germline CDR1 is SEHNR and CDR2 FQNEAQ (reference sequence). The chain's CDR3 is CASSVGQGTDTQYF. The CDR3 bases are TGTGCCAGCAGCGTCGGACAGGGTACAGATACGCAGTATTTT.

This clone was counted between two and nine times. This chain connects TRBV7-2 to TRBJ2-7; tentative D call: TRBD1 (6 bases). Germline V gene data show CDR1 as SGHTA and CDR2 as FQGNSA. With 5 bases removed from V and 1 base from J, the gap between germline ends came to 12 bases. The CDR3 length is 14 residues. The CDR3 DNA follows: TGTGCCAGCAGCGCCCAGGACAGTTCCTACGAGCAGTACTTC. Translation gives CASSAQDSSYEQYF.

V and J are TRBV27 and TRBJ2-1, with D possibly matching TRBD1 (6 bases). Per germline, CDR1 MNHEY and CDR2 SMNVEV (reference sequence). This CDR3 has 16 residues. Trimming pared 3 bases from V and 4 bases from J, leaving 16 bases between. DNA for the CDR3: TGTGCCAGCAGTTTGTTGGGGGCCAGGGCTTACAATGAGCAGTTCTTC. Protein sequence: CASSLLGARAYNEQFF.

The rearrangement joins TRBV7-2 to TRBJ1-3; the match to TRBD1 covers 7 bases. V trimming: 0 bases; J trimming: 4 bases; junction bases outside the gene matches: 6. Germline-derived CDR1 and CDR2 are SGHTA and FQGNSA. CDR3 length: 16 amino acids. CDR3 in DNA: TGTGCCAGCAGCTTAGCGCAGGCAGGGGGAGGAAACACCATATATTTT. This encodes CASSLAQAGGGNTIYF.

The rearrangement links TRBV19 to TRBJ2-5, with 12 bases identical to TRBD2. CDR1 and CDR2 from the germline V gene are LNHDA and SQIVND (reference sequence). CDR3 length equals 17 residues. Trimming at V came to 2 bases and at J to 4 bases, leaving 8 bases not matched to a gene. The CDR3 reads CASSILPSGRALETQYF. The CDR3, as DNA: TGTGCCAGTAGTATACTCCCTAGCGGGAGGGCCCTAGAGACCCAGTACTTC.

The CDR3 coding sequence is TGTGCCTGGAGAGTTTCAGGGGGAAAGTTCTATGAGACCCAGTACTTC. The encoded protein is CAWRVSGGKFYETQYF. This chain connects TRBV30 to TRBJ2-5; TRBD1 aligns across 7 bases. Germline loops: CDR1 GTSNPN, CDR2 SVGIG (reference sequence). With 3 bases clipped from V and 5 bases from J, the junction kept 15 bases outside the gene matches. This CDR3 comprises 16 residues. The entire variable domain, with the rest obtained from reference TRBV30 and TRBJ2-5, is as follows: SQTIHQWPATLVQPVGSPLSLECTVEGTSNPNLYWYRQAAGRGLQLLFYSVGIGQISSEVPQNLSASRPQDRQFILSSKKLLLSDSGFYLCAWRVSGGKFYETQYFGPGTRLLVL.

The chain links TRBV7-9 to TRBJ2-5; 7 bases line up with TRBD2. Germline V gives CDR1 SEHNR, CDR2 FQNEAQ (reference sequence). After removal of 1 base from V and 4 bases from J, the junction contained 3 bases not matched to a gene. The CDR3 runs 14 residues. Here the CDR3 reads CASSLGREGETQYF. CDR3 DNA sequence: TGTGCCAGCAGCTTAGGGAGGGAGGGAGAGACCCAGTACTTC. Supplemented by reference TRBV7-9 and TRBJ2-5, the full variable domain reads DTGVSQNPRHKITKRGQNVTFRCDPISEHNRLYWYRQTLGQGPEFLTYFQNEAQLEKSRLLSDRFSAERPKGSFSTLEIQRTEQGDSAMYLCASSLGREGETQYFGPGTRLLVL.

This clone has only one observation. This chain's CDR3 is CASSRMTARNYGYTF. In DNA, the CDR3 is TGTGCCAGCAGTCGGATGACAGCCAGAAACTATGGCTACACCTTC. The V call is TRBV6-5, the J call TRBJ1-2; D possibly corresponds to TRBD1 (5 bases). The germline CDR1 and CDR2 sequences are MNHEY and SVGAGI. V lost 5 bases and J lost 2, with 15 bases in between. This CDR3 contains 15 residues.